The clone carrying this T cell receptor beta chain was seen at least ten times. V was shortened by 1 base and J by 5 bases, with 15 bases between the two germline ends. The CDR3 spans 16 residues. The germline V gene encodes CDR1 MGHRA and CDR2 YSYEKL. This specimen comes from a study of identical twins. TCRdb used MiXCR to reprocess the 5' RACE reads, holding one entry per CDR3 protein. The sample yields about 890,000 distinct CDR3 sequences, about 12% seen once. This same sample was also taken into another study, of yellow fever vaccine responses in identical twins.

Sequencing input: PBMCs. The clonotype originates from a woman younger than 35 in good health. This chain links TRBV4-1 with TRBJ1-5; TRBD1 is a possible D gene (5 bases). The CDR3 region is CASSQVPPGGYQPQHF. The CDR3 bases are TGCGCCAGCAGCCAAGTTCCCCCGGGGGGGTATCAGCCCCAGCATTTT.